This is a list of T cell receptor beta chains from one sample in a study of cytomegalovirus exposure and HLA in healthy donors. The data were produced by immunoSEQ multiplex PCR, yet TCRdb's version contains in-frame clones alone and is incomplete. Of under 300,000 clones in the sample, 80% to 85% were seen once. The sample comprised PBMCs. All receptors come from an older woman in good health and CMV-seropositive. The conserved cysteine and the conserved F or W are not part of the CDR3 here.

J: TRBJ1-4
V: TRBV5-6
CDR3: ASSGGTGGYEKLF

J: TRBJ1-2
V: TRBV5-1
CDR3: ASSLASWGQIYGYT

J: TRBJ2-1
V: TRBV2
CDR3: ASSISGGGNNEQF

J: TRBJ2-7
V: TRBV2
CDR3: ASRWGTGYEQY

J: TRBJ1-1
V: TRBV19
CDR3: ASTKNTEAF

J: TRBJ2-7
V: TRBV18
CDR3: ASSPRGTSGSWYEQY

J: TRBJ2-7
V: TRBV5-6
CDR3: ASSGSGSGYEQY

J: TRBJ2-2
V: TRBV12-5
CDR3: ASEPGLAGGNTGELF

J: TRBJ2-7
V: TRBV11-2
CDR3: ASSILGGQKWIDQY

J: TRBJ2-7
V: TRBV7-9
CDR3: ASSIRLATTYEQY

J: TRBJ1-4
V: TRBV5-1
CDR3: ASSSGQLNEKLF

J: TRBJ1-2
V: TRBV27
CDR3: ASSLLGGKDYGYT

J: TRBJ1-5
V: TRBV4-1
CDR3: ASSQGIGQGANKQPQH

J: TRBJ2-7
V: TRBV5-1
CDR3: ASSLETGGLYEQY

J: TRBJ2-7
V: TRBV27
CDR3: ASSTLGQGNSYEQY

J: TRBJ1-2
V: TRBV11-2
CDR3: ASSHIWGGKTSYYGYT

J: TRBJ1-5
V: TRBV5-1
CDR3: ASSLDQNQPQH

J: TRBJ1-1
V: TRBV4-1
CDR3: ASSQVRQNTEAF

J: TRBJ2-5
V: TRBV7-7
CDR3: ASSALGDRETQY

J: TRBJ2-5
V: TRBV6-5
CDR3: AISVPGRSVTQY

J: TRBJ1-1
V: TRBV5-1
CDR3: ASSLAAGANTEAF

J: TRBJ2-1
V: TRBV10-1
CDR3: ASSDRTSGSYNEQF

J: TRBJ2-7
V: TRBV11-3
CDR3: ASSLGPGWVVQGNSYEQY

J: TRBJ1-2
V: TRBV27
CDR3: ASSFTGHTMHYT

J: TRBJ2-3
V: TRBV5-1
CDR3: ASSSLGHNTDTQY

J: .
V: TRBV6-1
CDR3: ASSMDSRPYEQY

J: TRBJ2-1
V: TRBV10-2
CDR3: ASTRGRNEQF

J: TRBJ1-2
V: TRBV2
CDR3: ASIVEERYGYT

J: TRBJ2-7
V: TRBV12-5
CDR3: ASGLILAREGYEQY

J: TRBJ2-5
V: TRBV7-2
CDR3: ASSLGSGTSSQTQY

J: TRBJ2-2
V: TRBV9
CDR3: ASSVALAGLTGELF

J: TRBJ2-1
V: TRBV5-1
CDR3: ASSLEGSGYNEQF

J: TRBJ2-1
V: TRBV6-5
CDR3: ASSYSGRAYNEQF

J: TRBJ1-2
V: TRBV15
CDR3: ATSTPDRAGGYT

J: TRBJ1-1
V: TRBV4-1
CDR3: ASSQAGTANTEAF

J: TRBJ2-1
V: TRBV7-8
CDR3: ASSFLTSWNEQF

J: TRBJ2-3
V: TRBV30
CDR3: AWSPSKSGRMDTQY

J: TRBJ2-1
V: TRBV5-4
CDR3: ASSPGVAVSYNEQF

J: TRBJ2-7
V: TRBV28
CDR3: ASSSTGTGSPYEQY

J: TRBJ2-1
V: TRBV29-1
CDR3: SVALLAGSNEQF

J: TRBJ1-2
V: TRBV19
CDR3: ASRGHLVYGYT

J: TRBJ1-5
V: TRBV15
CDR3: ATSLRVGNNQPQH

J: TRBJ2-7
V: TRBV19
CDR3: ASKQNRDNSYEQY

J: TRBJ1-2
V: TRBV6-6
CDR3: ASTLRGQHINYGYT

J: TRBJ1-5
V: TRBV5-8
CDR3: ASSFMQDQPQH

J: TRBJ2-7
V: TRBV5-4
CDR3: ASSLGASGPTYEQY

J: TRBJ1-2
V: TRBV13
CDR3: ASSPSGVGYT

J: TRBJ2-7
V: TRBV5-6
CDR3: ASSRRDYHYEQY

J: TRBJ2-1
V: TRBV7-3
CDR3: ASSAYRDNNEQF

J: .
V: TRBV25-1
CDR3: ASNRGTAYEQY

J: TRBJ1-2
V: TRBV10-2
CDR3: ASSEVRQGPHGYT

J: TRBJ1-2
V: TRBV10-3
CDR3: AISDSNYGYT

J: TRBJ2-3
V: TRBV18
CDR3: ASSPATSRSTDTQY

J: TRBJ1-2
V: TRBV2
CDR3: ASSFGRGQAGYGYT

J: TRBJ2-5
V: TRBV4-2
CDR3: ASSQGSEGSQY

J: TRBJ2-1
V: TRBV6-1
CDR3: ASRPAAGSYNEQF

J: TRBJ1-4
V: TRBV9
CDR3: ASSAGQGIEKLF

J: TRBJ1-5
V: TRBV28
CDR3: ASSLGDRRNQPQH

J: TRBJ2-1
V: TRBV19
CDR3: ASSQRGQLYNEQF